This TCR beta chain was captured in a study of blood T cell repertoires in COVID-19. Study background: The study drew acute and convalescent COVID-19 samples from the United States, Italy and Spain. Sources were T cells, B-cell-depleted T cells, or PBMCs; the material itself was cDNA or gDNA.

Trimming cost V 7 bases and J 5 bases; bases outside gene matches: 11. This CDR3 region has 16 residues. The germline V gene has CDR1 ENHRY and CDR2 SYGVKD. In the authors' methods: Amplification from reference gene primers served as the basis for estimated nucleated cell counts. TCRdb keeps only in-frame clones here, not all; method: immunoSEQ multiplex PCR. The DNA gave D and trimming, while V, J and clone size come from that table. The table includes about 190,000 clones, more than 85% detected once. The chain employs TRBV10-3 and TRBJ2-5; 12 bases map to TRBD2. Sequenced sample: peripheral blood. This sequence was found in a man aged 25 to 45 with acute or convalescent COVID-19. The CDR3 protein is CAIKGASGGARETQYF. For the CDR3, the DNA is TGTGCCATCAAAGGAGCTAGCGGGGGGGCCCGTGAGACCCAGTACTTC.